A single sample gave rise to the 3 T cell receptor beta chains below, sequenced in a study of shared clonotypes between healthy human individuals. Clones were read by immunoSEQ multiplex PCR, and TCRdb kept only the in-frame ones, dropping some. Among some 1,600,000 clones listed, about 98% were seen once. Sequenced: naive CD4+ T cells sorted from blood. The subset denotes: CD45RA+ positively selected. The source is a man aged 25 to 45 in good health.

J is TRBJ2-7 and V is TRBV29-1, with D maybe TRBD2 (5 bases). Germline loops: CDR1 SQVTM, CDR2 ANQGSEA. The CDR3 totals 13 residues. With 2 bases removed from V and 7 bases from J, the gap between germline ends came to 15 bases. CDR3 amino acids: CSVERTASQEQYF. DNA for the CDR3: TGCAGCGTTGAAAGGACTGCCTCGCAAGAGCAGTACTTC.

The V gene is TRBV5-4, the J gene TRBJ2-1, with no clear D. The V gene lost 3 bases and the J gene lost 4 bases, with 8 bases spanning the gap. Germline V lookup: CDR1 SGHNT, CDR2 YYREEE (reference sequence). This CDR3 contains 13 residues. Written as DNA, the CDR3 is TGTGCCAGCAGCTGGCTGAGTTACAATGAGCAGTTCTTC. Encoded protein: CASSWLSYNEQFF.

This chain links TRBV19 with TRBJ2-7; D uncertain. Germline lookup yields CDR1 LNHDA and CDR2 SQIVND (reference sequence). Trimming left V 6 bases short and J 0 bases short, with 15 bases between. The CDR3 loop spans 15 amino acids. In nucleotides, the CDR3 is TGTGCCAGTAGCATATTTGGGCAGAACTCCTACGAGCAGTACTTC. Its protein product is CASSIFGQNSYEQYF.